This T cell receptor beta chain was observed in a study of blood T cell repertoires in COVID-19. Study-level background: The United States, Italy and Spain provided the acute and convalescent COVID-19 samples. The cDNA or gDNA used as material had been derived from T cells, B-cell-depleted T cells, or PBMCs.

Losses at the gene ends were 0 bases for V and 9 bases for J; bases not matched to a gene: 9. The CDR3 length is 16 residues. In germline, CDR1 is SGHVS, CDR2 FQNEAQ. Under the authors' procedure: Estimation of nucleated cell counts was performed using reference gene primer amplification. Data came from immunoSEQ multiplex PCR; TCRdb stores just in-frame clones and leaves some out. That table furnishes V, J and clone size, whereas the DNA furnished D and trimming. The data contain 65,000 to 100,000 clones, roughly nine tenths of them singletons. The sample consisted of peripheral blood. The V and J genes are TRBV7-8 and TRBJ1-5, with TRBD1 identical over 9 bases. The receptor comes from a man aged 50 or older with acute or convalescent COVID-19. Written as DNA, the CDR3 is TGTGCCAGCAGCTTAGCGCTGGGACAGGGAAGGGCGCCCCAGCATTTT. Translated, it gives CASSLALGQGRAPQHF.